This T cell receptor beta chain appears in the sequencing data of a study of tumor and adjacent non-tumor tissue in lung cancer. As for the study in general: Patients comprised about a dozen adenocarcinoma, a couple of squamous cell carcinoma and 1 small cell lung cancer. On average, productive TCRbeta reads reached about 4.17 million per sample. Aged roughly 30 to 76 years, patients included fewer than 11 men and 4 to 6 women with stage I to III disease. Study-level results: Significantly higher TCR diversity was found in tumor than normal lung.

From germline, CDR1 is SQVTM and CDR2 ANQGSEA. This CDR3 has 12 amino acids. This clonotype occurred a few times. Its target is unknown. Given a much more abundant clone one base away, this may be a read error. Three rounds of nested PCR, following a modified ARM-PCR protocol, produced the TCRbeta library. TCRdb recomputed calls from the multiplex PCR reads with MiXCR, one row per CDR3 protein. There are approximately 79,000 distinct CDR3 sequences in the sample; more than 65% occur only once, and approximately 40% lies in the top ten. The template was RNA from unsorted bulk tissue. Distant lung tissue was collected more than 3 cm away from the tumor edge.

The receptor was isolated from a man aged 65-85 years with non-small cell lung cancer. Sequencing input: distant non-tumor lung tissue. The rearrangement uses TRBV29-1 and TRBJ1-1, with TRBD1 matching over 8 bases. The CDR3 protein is CSGGTGNNEAFF. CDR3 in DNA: TGCAGCGGAGGGACAGGAAACAATGAAGCTTTCTTT.